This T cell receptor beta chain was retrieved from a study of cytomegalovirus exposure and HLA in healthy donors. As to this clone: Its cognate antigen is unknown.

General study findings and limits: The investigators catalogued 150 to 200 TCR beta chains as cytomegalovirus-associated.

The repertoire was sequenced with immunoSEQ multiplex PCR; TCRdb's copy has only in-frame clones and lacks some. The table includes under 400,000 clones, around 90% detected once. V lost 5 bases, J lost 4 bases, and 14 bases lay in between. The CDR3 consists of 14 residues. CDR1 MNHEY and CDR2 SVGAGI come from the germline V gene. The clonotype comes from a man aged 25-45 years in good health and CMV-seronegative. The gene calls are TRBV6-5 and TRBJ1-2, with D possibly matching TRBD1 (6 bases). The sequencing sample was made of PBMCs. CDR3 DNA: TGTGCCAGCAGTCCGAAGGGGGACGGCTATGGCTACACCTTC. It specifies CASSPKGDGYGYTF.